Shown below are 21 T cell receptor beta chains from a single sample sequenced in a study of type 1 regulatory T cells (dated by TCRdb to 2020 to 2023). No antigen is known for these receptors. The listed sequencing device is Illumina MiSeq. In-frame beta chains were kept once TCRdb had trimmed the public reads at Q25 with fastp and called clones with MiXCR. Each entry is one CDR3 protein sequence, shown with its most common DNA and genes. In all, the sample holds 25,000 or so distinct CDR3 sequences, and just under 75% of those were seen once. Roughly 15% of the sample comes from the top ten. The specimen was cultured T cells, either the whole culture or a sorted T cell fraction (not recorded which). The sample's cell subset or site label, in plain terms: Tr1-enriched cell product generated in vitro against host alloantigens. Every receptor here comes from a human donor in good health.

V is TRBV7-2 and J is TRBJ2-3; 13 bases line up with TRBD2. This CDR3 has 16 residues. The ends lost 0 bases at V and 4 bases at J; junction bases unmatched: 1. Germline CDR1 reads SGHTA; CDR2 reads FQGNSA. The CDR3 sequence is CASSLAGTSGADTQYF. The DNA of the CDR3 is TGTGCCAGCAGCTTAGCGGGGACTAGCGGGGCAGATACGCAGTATTTT.

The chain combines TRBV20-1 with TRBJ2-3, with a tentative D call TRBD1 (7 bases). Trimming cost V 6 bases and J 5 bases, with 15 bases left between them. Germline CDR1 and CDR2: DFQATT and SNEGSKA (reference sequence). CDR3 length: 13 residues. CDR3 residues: CSAPQGGRDTQYF. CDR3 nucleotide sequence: TGCAGTGCCCCCCAGGGGGGCCGAGATACGCAGTATTTT.

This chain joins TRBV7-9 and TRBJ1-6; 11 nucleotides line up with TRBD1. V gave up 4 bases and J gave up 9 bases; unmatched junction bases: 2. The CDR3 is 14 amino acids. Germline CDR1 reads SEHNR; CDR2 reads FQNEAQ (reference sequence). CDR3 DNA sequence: TGTGCCAGCAGCTCAGGGACAGGGGGTTCACCCCTCCACTTT. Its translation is CASSSGTGGSPLHF.

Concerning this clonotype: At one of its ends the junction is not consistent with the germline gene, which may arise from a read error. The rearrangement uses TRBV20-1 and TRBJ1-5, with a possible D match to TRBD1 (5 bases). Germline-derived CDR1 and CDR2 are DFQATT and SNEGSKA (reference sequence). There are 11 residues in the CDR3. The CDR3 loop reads CSARDFRGTTF. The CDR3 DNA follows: TGCAGTGCTAGAGATTTCCGGGGGACTACTTTT.

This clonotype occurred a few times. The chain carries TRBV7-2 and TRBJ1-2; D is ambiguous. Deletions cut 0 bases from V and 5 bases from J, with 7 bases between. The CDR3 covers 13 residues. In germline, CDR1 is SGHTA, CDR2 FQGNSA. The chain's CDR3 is CASSLARQYGYTF. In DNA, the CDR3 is TGTGCCAGCAGCTTAGCCCGCCAGTATGGCTACACCTTC.

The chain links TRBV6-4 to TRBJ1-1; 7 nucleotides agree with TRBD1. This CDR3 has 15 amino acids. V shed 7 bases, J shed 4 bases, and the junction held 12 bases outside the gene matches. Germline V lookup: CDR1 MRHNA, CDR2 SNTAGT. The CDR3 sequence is CASISYGDRATEAFF. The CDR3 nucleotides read TGTGCCAGCATTTCGTATGGAGACAGGGCCACTGAAGCTTTCTTT.

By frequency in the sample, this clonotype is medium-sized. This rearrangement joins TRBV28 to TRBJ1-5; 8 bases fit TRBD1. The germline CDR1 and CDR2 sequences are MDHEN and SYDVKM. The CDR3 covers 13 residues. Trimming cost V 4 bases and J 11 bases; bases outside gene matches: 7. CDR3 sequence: CASSYTKDRAQHF. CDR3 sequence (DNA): TGTGCCAGCAGTTATACGAAGGACAGGGCCCAGCATTTT.

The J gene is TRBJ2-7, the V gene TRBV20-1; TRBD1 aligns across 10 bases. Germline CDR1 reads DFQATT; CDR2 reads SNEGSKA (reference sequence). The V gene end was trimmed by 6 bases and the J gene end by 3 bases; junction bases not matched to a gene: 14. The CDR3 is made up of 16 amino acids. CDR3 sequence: CSADQPGTGAYYEQYF. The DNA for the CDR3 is TGCAGTGCAGACCAACCGGGGACAGGGGCTTACTACGAGCAGTACTTC.

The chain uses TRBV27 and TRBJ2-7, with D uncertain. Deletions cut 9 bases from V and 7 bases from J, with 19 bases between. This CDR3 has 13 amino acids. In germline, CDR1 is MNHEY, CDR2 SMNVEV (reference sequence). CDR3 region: CASRRPSRMEQYF. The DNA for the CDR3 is TGTGCCAGTCGCCGGCCCAGTCGGATGGAGCAGTACTTC.

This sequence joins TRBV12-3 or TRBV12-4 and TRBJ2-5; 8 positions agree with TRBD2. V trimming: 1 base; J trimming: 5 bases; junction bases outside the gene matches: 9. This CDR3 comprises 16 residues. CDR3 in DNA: TGTGCCAGCAGTTTAGTTGGTAGCGGGGCCCATGAGACCCAGTACTTC. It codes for CASSLVGSGAHETQYF.

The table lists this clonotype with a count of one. CDR3 nucleotide sequence: TGTGCCAGCAGTTACGCCCCAACAGGGTGGCGTGGCTACACCTTC. Protein sequence: CASSYAPTGWRGYTF. V and J are TRBV6-5 and TRBJ1-2, with D perhaps matching TRBD1 (6 bases). The V end lost 2 bases, the J end lost 7 bases, and 17 bases lay between the germline ends. Germline CDR1 reads MNHEY; CDR2 reads SVGAGI. The CDR3 has 15 amino acids.

DNA of the CDR3: TGTGCCAGCAGCTGGCGGGGGGGCCCGGCTAACTATGGCTACACCTTC. Residues: CASSWRGGPANYGYTF. The chain is built from TRBV7-2 and TRBJ1-2, with TRBD1 as a possible D gene (6 bases). V gave up 4 bases and J gave up 0 bases, with 15 bases separating them. Germline V CDR1 and CDR2: SGHTA, FQGNSA. The CDR3 is 16 residues long.

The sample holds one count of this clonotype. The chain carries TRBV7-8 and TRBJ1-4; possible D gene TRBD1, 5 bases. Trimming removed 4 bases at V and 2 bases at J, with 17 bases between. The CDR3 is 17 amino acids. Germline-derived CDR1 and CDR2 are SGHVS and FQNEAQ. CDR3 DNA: TGTGCCAGCAGCTCAGGGCCCATACAGGCGACTAATGAAAAACTGTTTTTT. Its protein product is CASSSGPIQATNEKLFF.

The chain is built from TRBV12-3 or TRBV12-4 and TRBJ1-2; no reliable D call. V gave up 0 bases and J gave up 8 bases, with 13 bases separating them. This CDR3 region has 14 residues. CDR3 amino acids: CASSLARRVGGYTF. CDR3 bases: TGTGCCAGCAGTTTAGCGAGGAGGGTCGGGGGCTACACCTTC.

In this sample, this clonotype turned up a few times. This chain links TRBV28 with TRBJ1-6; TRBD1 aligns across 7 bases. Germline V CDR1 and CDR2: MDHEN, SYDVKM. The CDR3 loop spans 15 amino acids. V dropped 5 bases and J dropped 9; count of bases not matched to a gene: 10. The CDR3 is CASSPRTGESSPLHF. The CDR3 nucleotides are TGTGCCAGCAGTCCGCGGACAGGAGAAAGTTCACCCCTCCACTTT.

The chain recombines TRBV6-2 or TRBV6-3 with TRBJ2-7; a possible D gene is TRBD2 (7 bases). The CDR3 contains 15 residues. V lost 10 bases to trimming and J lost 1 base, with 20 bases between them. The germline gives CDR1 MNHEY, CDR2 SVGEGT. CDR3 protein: CATNSRGGASYEQYF. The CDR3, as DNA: TGTGCCACTAACTCGAGGGGGGGGGCGTCCTACGAGCAGTACTTC.

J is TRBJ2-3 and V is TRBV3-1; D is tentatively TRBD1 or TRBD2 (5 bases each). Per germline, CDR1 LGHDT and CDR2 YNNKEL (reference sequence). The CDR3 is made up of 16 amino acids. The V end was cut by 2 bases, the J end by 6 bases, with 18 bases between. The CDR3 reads CASSQNGAAQVDTQYF. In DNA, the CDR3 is TGTGCCAGCAGCCAAAACGGGGCGGCCCAGGTGGATACGCAGTATTTT.

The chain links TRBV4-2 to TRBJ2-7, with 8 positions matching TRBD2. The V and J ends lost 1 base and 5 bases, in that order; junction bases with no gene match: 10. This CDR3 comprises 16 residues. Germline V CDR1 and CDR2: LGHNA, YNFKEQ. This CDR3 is CASSQVSGGPQDEQYF. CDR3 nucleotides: TGTGCCAGCAGCCAAGTTTCGGGGGGGCCACAGGACGAGCAGTACTTC.

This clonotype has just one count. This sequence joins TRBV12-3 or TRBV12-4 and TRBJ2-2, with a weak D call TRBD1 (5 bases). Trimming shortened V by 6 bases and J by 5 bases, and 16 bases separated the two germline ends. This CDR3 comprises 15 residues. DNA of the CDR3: TGTGCCAGCAGCTCCTTAGGGGAACTTACCGGGGAGCTGTTTTTT. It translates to CASSSLGELTGELFF.

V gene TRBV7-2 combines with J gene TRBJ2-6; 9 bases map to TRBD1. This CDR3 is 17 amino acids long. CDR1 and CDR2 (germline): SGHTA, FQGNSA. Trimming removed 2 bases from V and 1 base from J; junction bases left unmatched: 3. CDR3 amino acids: CASSLRGQGSGANVLTF. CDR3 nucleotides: TGTGCCAGCAGCTTAAGGGGACAGGGTTCTGGGGCCAACGTCCTGACTTTC.

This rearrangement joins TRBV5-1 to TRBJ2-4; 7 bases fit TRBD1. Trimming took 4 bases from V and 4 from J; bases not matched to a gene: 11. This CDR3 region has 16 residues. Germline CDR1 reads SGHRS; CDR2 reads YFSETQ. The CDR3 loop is CASSLNDGQAKNIQYF. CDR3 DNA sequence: TGCGCCAGCAGCCTCAATGATGGACAGGCTAAAAACATTCAGTACTTC. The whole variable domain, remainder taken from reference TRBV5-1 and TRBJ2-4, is KAGVTQTPRYLIKTRGQQVTLSCSPISGHRSVSWYQQTPGQGLQFLFEYFSETQRNKGNFPGRFSGRQFSNSRSEMNVSTLELGDSALYLCASSLNDGQAKNIQYFGAGTRLSVL.